These 14 T cell receptor beta chains share one sample of origin, sequenced in a study of PD-L1 blockade in urothelial cancer. Time point noted: pretreatment peripheral blood. Some clones are missing from TCRdb's copy, which holds only in-frame ones; the method was immunoSEQ multiplex PCR. The repertoire consists of 50,000 to 55,000 clones, with around 84% occurring once and the leading ten covering approximately 23%. Sequenced here: PBMCs, sampled around atezolizumab (anti-PD-L1) treatment. The origin of the receptors is a man in his 60s with urothelial cancer.

V and J are TRBV5-1 and TRBJ1-2, with D perhaps matching TRBD1 (5 bases). The CDR3 runs to 15 residues. Trimming removed 5 bases from V and 3 bases from J, with 17 bases in between. Looked up from germline, CDR1 is SGHRS and CDR2 is YFSETQ. For the CDR3, the DNA is TGCGCCAGCAGGGATGGCTCCTCGGGGGACTATGGCTACACCTTC. Protein: CASRDGSSGDYGYTF.

The rearrangement links TRBV2 to TRBJ2-7; 9 bases match TRBD2. CDR1 SNHLY and CDR2 FYNNEI come from the germline V gene. The CDR3 covers 16 residues. The J segment lost 1 base and the V segment lost 5 bases, leaving 9 bases of the junction unmatched. This CDR3 is CASSSQLAGLSYEQYF. CDR3 DNA sequence: TGTGCCAGCAGTTCCCAACTAGCGGGCCTTTCCTACGAGCAGTACTTC. The full variable domain, with the rest looked up from reference TRBV2 and TRBJ2-7, is EPEVTQTPSHQVTQMGQEVILRCVPISNHLYFYWYRQILGQKVEFLVSFYNNEISEKSEIFDDQFSVERPDGSNFTLKIRSTKLEDSAMYFCASSSQLAGLSYEQYFGPGTRLTVT.

This chain links TRBV19 with TRBJ1-2; tentative D call: TRBD1 (6 bases). This CDR3 is built from 11 residues. The germline V and J ends were trimmed by 4 bases and 6 bases, with 6 bases remaining between them. Germline values: CDR1 LNHDA, CDR2 SQIVND (reference sequence). The CDR3 region is CASSRTDGYTF. CDR3 nucleotides: TGTGCCAGTAGTAGGACAGATGGCTACACCTTC.

The V and J genes are TRBV5-1 and TRBJ2-3; D remains ambiguous. The CDR3 runs 16 residues. Germline-derived CDR1 and CDR2 are SGHRS and YFSETQ. Trimming removed 1 base from V and 2 bases from J, with 14 bases in between. The CDR3 reads CASSLKPSDFTDTQYF. DNA for the CDR3: TGCGCCAGCAGCTTGAAGCCGTCAGACTTCACAGATACGCAGTATTTT.

This chain uses TRBV11-2 with TRBJ2-7; tentatively, D is TRBD2 (6 bases). This CDR3 spans 13 amino acids. The V gene's germline CDR1 is SGHAT and CDR2 FQNNGV. V lost 6 bases and J 2 bases, leaving 11 bases between the germline ends. The CDR3 sequence is CASRTWGAYEQYF. The CDR3 region has the DNA TGTGCCAGCAGGACGTGGGGGGCCTACGAGCAGTACTTC. Looking up the rest from reference TRBV11-2 and TRBJ2-7 gives the full variable domain: EAGVAQSPRYKIIEKRQSVAFWCNPISGHATLYWYQQILGQGPKLLIQFQNNGVVDDSQLPKDRFSAERLKGVDSTLKIQPAKLEDSAVYLCASRTWGAYEQYFGPGTRLTVT.

This chain connects TRBV7-2 to TRBJ1-6; 8 bases align to TRBD1. V lost 3 bases, J lost 7 bases, and 5 bases stayed unmatched. Per the germline V gene, CDR1 is SGHTA and CDR2 is FQGNSA. The CDR3 totals 15 residues. CDR3 loop: CASSFRNRGNSPLHF. CDR3 coding DNA: TGTGCCAGCAGCTTTAGGAACAGGGGGAATTCACCCCTCCACTTT.

V and J are TRBV4-2 and TRBJ1-3, with D unresolved. In germline, CDR1 is LGHNA, CDR2 YNFKEQ. There are 15 residues in the CDR3. V was trimmed by 0 bases and J by 2 bases, leaving 8 bases between them. The CDR3 bases are TGTGCCAGCAGCCAAGAAGGAGAAACTGGAAACACCATATATTTT. Translation gives CASSQEGETGNTIYF.

This clone was found once. The chain has TRBV14 and TRBJ1-6; 8 nucleotides line up with TRBD1. Germline assignment: CDR1 SGHDN and CDR2 FVKESK. Germline trimming cut 0 bases from V and 9 bases from J; bases unmatched to any gene: 4. This CDR3 contains 15 residues. The CDR3 nucleotides are TGTGCCAGCAGCCAAGACCCAGGGGGCGTTTCACCCCTCCACTTT. Protein product: CASSQDPGGVSPLHF.

This clone showed up just once. The V and J genes are TRBV5-1 and TRBJ1-2, with D perhaps matching TRBD1 (6 bases). The CDR3 totals 14 residues. V lost 0 bases to trimming and J lost 4 bases, with 10 bases between them. The germline CDR1 and CDR2 sequences are SGHRS and YFSETQ. The CDR3 spells CASSLAGDSYGYTF. CDR3 in DNA: TGCGCCAGCAGCTTGGCAGGGGATAGCTATGGCTACACCTTC. The full variable domain, in which reference TRBV5-1 and TRBJ1-2 provide the parts outside the CDR3, is KAGVTQTPRYLIKTRGQQVTLSCSPISGHRSVSWYQQTPGQGLQFLFEYFSETQRNKGNFPGRFSGRQFSNSRSEMNVSTLELGDSALYLCASSLAGDSYGYTFGSGTRLTVV.

The chain combines TRBV5-1 with TRBJ2-2; 7 bases map to TRBD2. The germline V gene has CDR1 SGHRS and CDR2 YFSETQ. CDR3 size: 14 residues. V shed 6 bases and J 1 base; nucleotides not matched to a gene: 3. CDR3 DNA: TGCGCCAGCAAACGGGGGGAGAACACCGGGGAGCTGTTTTTT. Translated: CASKRGENTGELFF.

This clone was recorded once. V usage is TRBV19 and J usage is TRBJ2-1, with a weak D call TRBD2 (7 bases). The CDR3 contains 16 residues. The V end was cut by 3 bases, the J end by 0 bases, with 12 bases between. The germline CDR1 and CDR2 sequences are LNHDA and SQIVND (reference sequence). For the CDR3, the DNA is TGTGCCAGTAGTATCGGGGGGCTGAGCTCCTACAATGAGCAGTTCTTC. It codes for CASSIGGLSSYNEQFF.

This clone was counted only a few times. The chain has TRBV13 and TRBJ2-1; tentative D call: TRBD2 (5 bases). The germline V gene has CDR1 PRHDT and CDR2 FYEKMQ (reference sequence). This CDR3 spans 14 amino acids. V lost 0 bases, J lost 9 bases, and 12 bases lay in between. Written as DNA, the CDR3 is TGTGCCAGCAGCTTAGGCCGGGGTTTCGGTGAGCAGTTCTTC. Encoded protein: CASSLGRGFGEQFF. The variable domain in full, with the rest retrieved from reference TRBV13 and TRBJ2-1, is AAGVIQSPRHLIKEKRETATLKCYPIPRHDTVYWYQQGPGQDPQFLISFYEKMQSDKGSIPDRFSAQQFSDYHSELNMSSLELGDSALYFCASSLGRGFGEQFFGPGTRLTVL.

This chain links TRBV11-2 with TRBJ2-1; tentatively, D is TRBD2 (6 bases). V lost 3 bases and J 8 bases, leaving 11 bases between the germline ends. The CDR3 runs to 13 residues. Germline CDR1 is SGHAT and CDR2 is FQNNGV. The CDR3 region is CASSLAGKDEQFF. DNA for the CDR3: TGTGCCAGCAGCTTGGCGGGAAAGGATGAGCAGTTCTTC. The variable domain in full, completed from reference TRBV11-2 and TRBJ2-1, reads EAGVAQSPRYKIIEKRQSVAFWCNPISGHATLYWYQQILGQGPKLLIQFQNNGVVDDSQLPKDRFSAERLKGVDSTLKIQPAKLEDSAVYLCASSLAGKDEQFFGPGTRLTVL.

The chain recombines TRBV11-1 with TRBJ2-4; 7 nucleotides line up with TRBD2. This CDR3 contains 14 residues. V was clipped by 8 bases and J by 1 base; unmatched bases: 5. Germline V CDR1 and CDR2: SGHAT, FQDESV (reference sequence). CDR3 residues: CASAPGGAKNIQYF. The CDR3 region has the DNA TGTGCCAGCGCCCCCGGGGGGGCCAAAAACATTCAGTACTTC. Together with reference TRBV11-1 and TRBJ2-4, the CDR3 gives the full variable domain: EAEVAQSPRYKITEKSQAVAFWCDPISGHATLYWYRQILGQGPELLVQFQDESVVDDSQLPKDRFSAERLKGVDSTLKIQPAELGDSAMYLCASAPGGAKNIQYFGAGTRLSVL.